Below, 8 T cell receptor beta chains from the same sample are listed, as sequenced in a study of blood T cells in healthy people across ages. A J-beta primer mix and a sample-barcoded 5' primer were used in a second PCR of roughly 6 to 11 cycles. TCRdb independently ran MiXCR on the 5' RACE reads; one entry per CDR3 protein. The data hold under 2 million distinct CDR3 sequences, with 34% observed a single time. Sequenced: blood. These receptors all stem from a woman under 40 in good health.

In its sample, this clonotype was seen a few times. This sequence joins TRBV30 and TRBJ2-7; D gene unclear. The length of the CDR3 is 14 residues. V lost 2 bases, J lost 4 bases, and 15 bases lay in between. Germline CDR1 and CDR2: GTSNPN and SVGIG (reference sequence). In nucleotides, the CDR3 is TGTGCCTGGAGTCACAAGCGAACAACTTACGAGCAGTACTTC. It translates to CAWSHKRTTYEQYF.

This clonotype was detected only a few times. V gene TRBV20-1 combines with J gene TRBJ1-5; D call uncertain. Trimming removed 0 bases from V and 6 bases from J, with 15 bases in between. This CDR3 comprises 15 residues. CDR1 is DFQATT and CDR2 is SNEGSKA in the germline V gene (reference sequence). The CDR3 region is CSARDSAQGSQPQHF. Here the CDR3 DNA reads TGCAGTGCTAGAGATAGCGCCCAAGGCAGTCAGCCCCAGCATTTT.

The CDR3, as DNA: TGTGCCAGCGGGCAGGGTAGTACCTACGAGCAGTACTTC. It is translated as CASGQGSTYEQYF. V usage is TRBV6-6 and J usage is TRBJ2-7; a weak D match, TRBD1 (5 bases). There are 13 residues in the CDR3. Between the trimmed V and J ends, which lost 8 bases and 2 bases, there was a span of 13 bases. Germline V gene sequence: CDR1 MNHNY, CDR2 SVGAGI (reference sequence).

This clonotype showed up just a few times. The chain couples TRBV9 to TRBJ2-7, with D hard to call. Trimming removed 3 bases from V and 0 bases from J, with 13 bases in between. The CDR3 is made up of 15 amino acids. Germline values: CDR1 SGDLS, CDR2 YYNGEE. DNA for the CDR3: TGTGCCAGCAGCGGGGGTATGTCGAGCTCCTACGAGCAGTACTTC. Translated, it gives CASSGGMSSSYEQYF.

The V and J genes are TRBV13 and TRBJ2-1; a possible D gene is TRBD2 (5 bases). CDR1 PRHDT and CDR2 FYEKMQ come from the germline V gene (reference sequence). Trimming removed 8 bases at V and 0 bases at J, with 17 bases between. The length of the CDR3 is 16 residues. The CDR3 spells CASLPPGKSSYNEQFF. DNA for the CDR3: TGTGCCAGCCTCCCTCCCGGGAAAAGCTCCTACAATGAGCAGTTCTTC.

This chain connects TRBV5-1 to TRBJ2-7; 7 positions match TRBD2. Germline trimming cut 4 bases from V and 3 bases from J; bases unmatched to any gene: 7. The germline V gene encodes CDR1 SGHRS and CDR2 YFSETQ. CDR3 size: 14 residues. The CDR3 DNA follows: TGCGCCAGCAGCCAGCGGGGAGGAATCTACGAGCAGTACTTC. Translation: CASSQRGGIYEQYF.

This clonotype appeared many times. The gene calls are TRBV6-1 and TRBJ2-1; possibly TRBD2 for D (6 bases). V lost 1 base and J 10 bases, leaving 11 bases between the germline ends. In germline, CDR1 is MNHNS, CDR2 SASEGT. CDR3 length equals 13 residues. DNA of the CDR3: TGTGCCAGCAGTGAAGTTGGAGGGAGGGAGCAGTTCTTC. It specifies CASSEVGGREQFF.

V and J are TRBV7-2 and TRBJ2-5; no definite D call. V was cut by 3 bases and J by 4 bases, with 9 bases left in between. This CDR3 is 13 amino acids long. Germline V gives CDR1 SGHTA, CDR2 FQGNSA. CDR3 protein: CASSLRLTETQYF. The CDR3 region has the DNA TGTGCCAGCAGCTTGAGACTTACAGAGACCCAGTACTTC.